This T cell receptor beta chain was captured in a study of shared clonotypes between healthy human individuals. Study-wide findings and caveats: Naive CD4 clonotype sharing across a few donors was 4% to 5.5%.

Here immunoSEQ multiplex PCR was the method, and the copy in TCRdb shows in-frame clones only, minus some. The repertoire has hundreds of thousands of clones, 95% to 98% of them found once; the top ten carry less than 0.35%. The V gene lost 6 bases and the J gene lost 4 bases, with 22 bases spanning the gap. The CDR3 length is 15 residues. Germline-derived CDR1 and CDR2 are SQVTM and ANQGSEA. In its sample, this clone was seen once. Its antigen is not known. The naive CD8 fraction comprised CD45RO-negative cells positively selected for CCR7 and excluded terminally differentiated effector memory CD45RA+ cells.

Sequencing was done on a sample of naive CD8+ T cells sorted from blood. This receptor was taken from a man aged 30 to 45 in good health. The J gene is TRBJ2-7, the V gene TRBV29-1; D tentatively reads TRBD1 or TRBD2 (5 bases each). In DNA form, the CDR3 reads TGCAGCGTGTCCGGGACGCGATCACAGGAATACGAGCAGTACTTC. Its translation: CSVSGTRSQEYEQYF.